The 9 T cell receptor beta chains listed next were all sequenced from one sample in a study of early T cells in non-severe SARS-CoV-2 infection. In TCRdb, the 5' RACE reads were re-called with MiXCR into one record per CDR3 protein. The table shows approximately 67,000 distinct CDR3 sequences, with approximately 10% occurring only once. Sequences were obtained from whole blood. These receptors all come from an adult who was a healthcare worker with PCR-confirmed SARS-CoV-2 infection or an uninfected control (not recorded which).

The chain has TRBV30 and TRBJ2-3, with a weak D call TRBD2 (5 bases). CDR1 GTSNPN and CDR2 SVGIG come from the germline V gene (reference sequence). V shed 2 bases and J shed 8 bases, with 23 bases lying between them. The CDR3 contains 16 residues. The CDR3 DNA reads TGTGCCTGGAGTACCCCCCTCCGAGACCCCGCGGGTACGCAGTATTTT. It yields the protein CAWSTPLRDPAGTQYF.

This clonotype was recorded at least ten times. This chain links TRBV14 with TRBJ1-5; 10 nucleotides agree with TRBD1. This CDR3 has 17 residues. The J segment lost 0 bases and the V segment lost 6 bases, leaving 8 bases of the junction unmatched. Germline V gives CDR1 SGHDN, CDR2 FVKESK. As DNA, the CDR3 is TGTGCCAGCAGACAACCCGGGACAGGGGATAGCAATCAGCCCCAGCATTTT. It specifies CASRQPGTGDSNQPQHF.

This clonotype occurred many times. This sequence joins TRBV7-3 and TRBJ2-2; 7 bases line up with TRBD2. Germline V CDR1 and CDR2: SGHTA, FQGTGA. The trim removed 5 bases at V and 2 bases at J, leaving 11 bases unmatched. The CDR3 has 17 residues. CDR3 in DNA: TGTGCCAGCAGCCCTACACTGCGGGGGAGTAACACCGGGGAGCTGTTTTTT. Its translation is CASSPTLRGSNTGELFF.

The chain has TRBV6-1 and TRBJ2-5; D gene unclear. CDR3 size: 15 residues. Between the trimmed V and J ends, which lost 2 bases and 4 bases, there was a span of 14 bases. Germline V gene lookup returns CDR1 MNHNS and CDR2 SASEGT. The CDR3: CASSESSVRRETQYF. CDR3 sequence (DNA): TGTGCCAGCAGTGAATCATCGGTTAGGCGAGAGACCCAGTACTTC.

This clonotype was seen only once. The chain has TRBV27 and TRBJ1-2, with no clear D. Trimming removed 0 bases from V and 1 base from J, with 9 bases in between. Germline V gene sequence: CDR1 MNHEY, CDR2 SMNVEV (reference sequence). The CDR3 runs to 15 residues. CDR3 protein: CASSLSAYYNYGYTF. As DNA, the CDR3 is TGTGCCAGCAGTTTATCAGCCTATTATAACTATGGCTACACCTTC.

This clonotype was counted only a few times. The chain uses TRBV5-1 and TRBJ2-1, with D possibly being TRBD1 or TRBD2 (5 bases each). This CDR3 has 13 amino acids. CDR1 and CDR2 from the germline V gene are SGHRS and YFSETQ. With 0 bases removed from V and 8 bases from J, the gap between germline ends came to 9 bases. CDR3 in DNA: TGCGCCAGCAGCTTGGCCGGGACCCATGAGCAGTTCTTC. Its translation is CASSLAGTHEQFF.

This clonotype was detected many times. The rearrangement links TRBV9 to TRBJ1-1; tentatively, D is TRBD1 (6 bases). CDR1 SGDLS and CDR2 YYNGEE come from the germline V gene. V was cut by 0 bases and J by 6 bases, with 15 bases left in between. CDR3 size: 15 residues. The CDR3 loop is CASSVGPEGGAEAFF. As DNA, the CDR3 is TGTGCCAGCAGCGTAGGCCCTGAGGGGGGTGCTGAAGCTTTCTTT.

The table lists this clonotype with many counts. V gene TRBV18 combines with J gene TRBJ2-7, with 7 bases matching TRBD2. V lost 3 bases, J lost 4 bases, and 18 bases stayed unmatched. CDR1 KGHSH and CDR2 LQKENI come from the germline V gene. The CDR3 has 18 amino acids. This CDR3 reads CASSPLSLFGRAEYEQYF. The CDR3 DNA follows: TGTGCCAGCTCACCGCTATCCCTGTTTGGGAGGGCAGAGTACGAGCAGTACTTC.

This clonotype was counted many times. This chain connects TRBV12-3 or TRBV12-4 to TRBJ2-1; TRBD1 matches at 8 bases. This CDR3 region has 15 residues. The ends lost 5 bases at V and 7 bases at J; junction bases unmatched: 10. The chain's CDR3 is CASSIRTGHRNEQFF. In nucleotides, the CDR3 is TGTGCCAGCAGTATTCGGACAGGGCATAGGAATGAGCAGTTCTTC.